This T cell receptor (beta chain) was captured by sequencing in a study of metastatic and nonmetastatic thyroid tumors. On the study more broadly: Patients with malignant and benign thyroid disease provided blood and tumor or nodule tissue, whose repertoires were compared.

This clone was picked up many times. Each patient went into thyroid surgery without having received any treatment. In the authors' workflow: A classifier of distant metastasis in papillary thyroid cancer was built from CDR3 differences (across clinicopathological groups). Through MiXCR, TCRdb re-clonotyped the PCR reads. The V and J calls shown here were made by TCRdb, not taken from the authors' results. The table has roughly 59,000 clones, around 15% seen once. V gave up 5 bases and J gave up 5 bases; unmatched junction bases: 4. Per germline, CDR1 SGHVS and CDR2 FQNEAQ. This CDR3 has 13 amino acids.

This chain uses TRBV7-8 with TRBJ2-7; 9 bases line up with TRBD1. The specimen was blood. The receptor's source is a male donor with papillary thyroid cancer or a benign thyroid nodule (not recorded which). Some clones in this sample may be carry-over from other donors' samples. CDR3 nucleotides: TGTGCCAGCAGCGCCCGGACAGGGGACGAGCAGTACTTC. As protein: CASSARTGDEQYF.